These 13 T cell receptor beta chains were sequenced from one sample in a study of CD8+ T cells in alopecia areata. cDNA serving as the sequencing template came from extracted, reverse transcribed RNA. Clones were sequenced by immunoSEQ multiplex PCR, and TCRdb holds only the in-frame ones, with some missing. The sample yields roughly 220,000 clones, 66% seen once. Regarding treatment: oral pan-JAK inhibitor, 5-10 mg twice daily. The sample in question was CD4+ T cells sorted from blood, obtained at week 44, from a patient treated with tofacitinib. These receptors originate from a human donor with alopecia areata.

CDR3 sequence (DNA): TGCGCCAGCAGCCCCGATCAGCGGGGGTACAATGAGCAGTTCTTC. It encodes CASSPDQRGYNEQFF. The V call is TRBV5-1, the J call TRBJ2-1, with TRBD2 identical over 8 bases. The CDR3 spans 15 residues. Germline CDR1 is SGHRS and CDR2 is YFSETQ. V shed 4 bases and J 4 bases; nucleotides not matched to a gene: 7. Drawing the rest from reference TRBV5-1 and TRBJ2-1, the complete variable domain is KAGVTQTPRYLIKTRGQQVTLSCSPISGHRSVSWYQQTPGQGLQFLFEYFSETQRNKGNFPGRFSGRQFSNSRSEMNVSTLELGDSALYLCASSPDQRGYNEQFFGPGTRLTVL.

Details on this clone: Different DNA sequences within this sample yield the same CDR3. The chain is built from TRBV5-6 and TRBJ1-1; D not resolved. This CDR3 spans 11 amino acids. The V gene lost 4 bases and the J gene lost 3 bases, with 4 bases spanning the gap. The germline gives CDR1 SGHDT, CDR2 YYEEEE. The chain's CDR3 is CASSLDTEAFF. Written as DNA, the CDR3 is TGTGCCAGCAGCCTAGACACTGAAGCTTTCTTT.

This chain joins TRBV20-1 and TRBJ1-2; D is perhaps TRBD1 (6 bases). There are 11 residues in the CDR3. V was cut by 5 bases and J by 6 bases, with 10 bases left in between. Germline V gene data show CDR1 as DFQATT and CDR2 as SNEGSKA (reference sequence). The CDR3 sequence is CSAHAGDGYTF. DNA of the CDR3: TGCAGTGCTCACGCAGGGGATGGCTACACCTTC.

This chain joins TRBV10-2 and TRBJ2-7; the D call may be TRBD1 or TRBD2 (5 bases each). The CDR3 contains 12 residues. V lost 9 bases and J 7 bases, leaving 16 bases between the germline ends. In germline, CDR1 is WSHSY, CDR2 SAAADI. The CDR3 nucleotides are TGCGCCAGTAAGGAACCGGGGCTGGAGCAGTACTTC. Residues: CASKEPGLEQYF.

The chain links TRBV19 to TRBJ1-2; the D is unclear. The CDR3 is 15 amino acids. V was clipped by 9 bases and J by 2 bases, with 19 bases between them. Germline V gene data show CDR1 as LNHDA and CDR2 as SQIVND (reference sequence). The CDR3 sequence is CASRQYSPANYGYTF. The DNA for the CDR3 is TGTGCCAGCAGGCAATACTCCCCTGCGAACTATGGCTACACCTTC.

This clone was seen a single time. The CDR3, as DNA: TGTGCCAGCAGCTTGGAGGGGAGCGGGGTGTACAATGAGCAGTTCTTC. It is translated as CASSLEGSGVYNEQFF. The rearrangement joins TRBV5-6 to TRBJ2-1; the match to TRBD2 covers 7 bases. Per germline, CDR1 SGHDT and CDR2 YYEEEE. V was clipped by 0 bases and J by 4 bases; unmatched bases: 7. This CDR3 region has 16 residues.

The chain links TRBV20-1 to TRBJ1-2; maybe TRBD1 (5 bases). The V end lost 6 bases, the J end lost 7 bases, and 12 bases lay between the germline ends. Germline CDR1 is DFQATT and CDR2 is SNEGSKA (reference sequence). The CDR3 is 11 amino acids. The CDR3 region has the DNA TGCAGTGCCAAAGGGACGTTTGGCTACACCTTC. This sequence encodes CSAKGTFGYTF.

With respect to this clone: Distinct nucleotide sequences in the sample also encode this CDR3. The rearrangement links TRBV29-1 to TRBJ1-1; D gene ambiguous. The germline V gene has CDR1 SQVTM and CDR2 ANQGSEA. Deletions cut 4 bases from V and 1 base from J, with 7 bases between. CDR3 size: 12 residues. As DNA, the CDR3 is TGCAGCGTTGCATACGCGAACACTGAAGCTTTCTTT. Its translation: CSVAYANTEAFF.

This clone was counted a few times. This CDR3 is also generated by other DNA sequences in the sample. The genes are TRBV4-3 and TRBJ1-4; D perhaps matches TRBD1 (6 bases). CDR3 size: 14 residues. The V and J ends lost 1 base and 5 bases respectively, with 8 bases between them. CDR1 is LGHNA, CDR2 YSLEER, per germline. DNA for the CDR3: TGCGCCAGCAGCCAAGGGCAGGGGAATGAAAAACTGTTTTTT. Amino acid sequence: CASSQGQGNEKLFF.

V usage is TRBV7-9 and J usage is TRBJ1-2; D is uncertain. The CDR3 runs 14 residues. Trimming removed 4 bases at V and 8 bases at J, with 17 bases between. Germline CDR1 and CDR2: SEHNR and FQNEAQ (reference sequence). CDR3 in amino acids: CASSSTDPRGGYTF. DNA for the CDR3: TGTGCCAGCAGCTCAACAGACCCCCGTGGCGGCTACACCTTC.

This sequence joins TRBV29-1 and TRBJ1-1; D remains ambiguous. The V gene's germline CDR1 is SQVTM and CDR2 ANQGSEA. V was shortened by 4 bases and J by 3 bases, with 12 bases between the two germline ends. The length of the CDR3 is 13 residues. DNA for the CDR3: TGCAGCGTTGTTGGCAGTGGGTACACTGAAGCTTTCTTT. Its translation: CSVVGSGYTEAFF.

This clone was observed a single time. The chain joins TRBV4-3 to TRBJ2-5; D not resolved. The CDR3 has 14 amino acids. V was shortened by 3 bases and J by 7 bases, with 15 bases between the two germline ends. Germline CDR1 is LGHNA and CDR2 is YSLEER. The CDR3 reads CASSQGRAEGTQYF. For the CDR3, the DNA is TGCGCCAGCAGCCAGGGTCGGGCGGAAGGGACCCAGTACTTC.

V and J are TRBV5-6 and TRBJ1-1; D is perhaps TRBD1 (5 bases). V lost 4 bases and J 1 base, leaving 8 bases between the germline ends. Germline CDR1 SGHDT, CDR2 YYEEEE. The CDR3 consists of 13 residues. CDR3 sequence: CASSTGQNTEAFF. CDR3 nucleotide sequence: TGTGCCAGCAGCACCGGACAGAACACTGAAGCTTTCTTT.